A single sample is the source of the 25 T cell receptor beta chains below, sequenced in a study of blood T cells in healthy people across ages. Combining a sample-barcoded 5' primer with a J-beta primer mix, a second PCR ran for roughly 7 to 12 cycles. MiXCR was run by TCRdb on the 5' RACE reads, yielding one entry per CDR3 protein. The sample has approximately 850,000 distinct CDR3 sequences; 58% are singletons. Source material: blood. These receptors all stem from a young man in good health.

The chain employs TRBV28 and TRBJ2-7; tentatively, D is TRBD1 (5 bases). V was pared by 5 bases and J by 2 bases, with 13 bases between. The CDR3 length is 14 residues. The germline CDR1 and CDR2 sequences are MDHEN and SYDVKM. DNA of the CDR3: TGTGCCAGCAGTGCCAGGACAAGTACCTACGAGCAGTACTTC. It is translated as CASSARTSTYEQYF.

The chain recombines TRBV28 with TRBJ1-2; D remains ambiguous. From germline, CDR1 is MDHEN and CDR2 SYDVKM. The V gene lost 8 bases and the J gene lost 8 bases, with 12 bases spanning the gap. The CDR3 sequence is 11 residues long. The DNA for the CDR3 is TGTGCCAGCGCCAATCCGAGAGGCTACACCTTC. Protein product: CASANPRGYTF.

This rearrangement joins TRBV20-1 to TRBJ1-5; 9 bases are shared with TRBD1. Trimming cost V 4 bases and J 2 bases; bases outside gene matches: 6. This CDR3 contains 15 residues. Germline V CDR1 and CDR2: DFQATT, SNEGSKA (reference sequence). The CDR3 DNA reads TGCAGTGCTAAGGGACAGGGCGGTGGCAATCAGCCCCAGCATTTT. It is translated as CSAKGQGGGNQPQHF.

The chain is built from TRBV9 and TRBJ2-4; the D gene is possibly TRBD1 (5 bases). The CDR3 extends over 16 amino acids. Germline V CDR1 and CDR2: SGDLS, YYNGEE. V gave up 2 bases and J gave up 8 bases, with 20 bases separating them. The CDR3 region has the DNA TGTGCCAGCAGCGTTGATCCAAGGGGCGAGACGGACATTCAGTACTTC. Translation: CASSVDPRGETDIQYF.

The chain has TRBV11-2 and TRBJ2-5; 8 positions match TRBD1. With V trimmed by 1 base and J by 11 bases, 18 bases remained unmatched. CDR1 is SGHAT, CDR2 FQNNGV, per germline. This CDR3 is 17 amino acids long. For the CDR3, the DNA is TGTGCCAGCAGCTTAGTTTGGGACAGGCGGACCCTGAATGAGCAGTACTTC. Its translation: CASSLVWDRRTLNEQYF.

The sample holds a few counts of this clonotype. V is TRBV6-5 and J is TRBJ2-1; 10 positions match TRBD2. From germline, CDR1 is MNHEY and CDR2 SVGAGI. The ends lost 6 bases at V and 6 bases at J; junction bases unmatched: 8. CDR3 size: 15 residues. The CDR3 nucleotides read TGTGCCAGCAGGGCCCCGGGACTAGCGATCAATGAGCAGTTCTTC. This codes for CASRAPGLAINEQFF.

Only a few counts were recorded for this clonotype. V is TRBV6-2 or TRBV6-3 and J is TRBJ2-1; D is uncertain. Trimming cost V 0 bases and J 4 bases, with 13 bases left between them. This CDR3 has 16 amino acids. Germline loops: CDR1 MNHEY, CDR2 SVGEGT. The CDR3 is CASSYSLGSGYNEQFF. The CDR3 bases are TGTGCCAGCAGTTACTCGCTGGGCTCTGGGTACAATGAGCAGTTCTTC.

The genes are TRBV20-1 and TRBJ2-1; 8 nucleotides line up with TRBD1. This CDR3 has 14 residues. Germline CDR1 is DFQATT and CDR2 is SNEGSKA (reference sequence). V lost 6 bases, J lost 10 bases, and 14 bases stayed unmatched. The CDR3 here is CSALDRVSRYEQFF. For the CDR3, the DNA is TGCAGTGCCCTGGACAGGGTGTCCCGATACGAGCAGTTCTTC.

V and J are TRBV6-4 and TRBJ2-7; D possibly uses TRBD1 or TRBD2 (5 bases each). CDR3 length: 12 amino acids. The V gene's germline CDR1 is MRHNA and CDR2 SNTAGT. Trimming stripped 7 bases from V and 2 bases from J, with 9 bases between. CDR3 sequence (DNA): TGTGCCAGCACCATGGGGGCCTACGAGCAGTACTTC. Amino acid sequence: CASTMGAYEQYF.

The chain carries TRBV25-1 and TRBJ1-1; D gene uncertain. Trimming took off 7 bases at V and 1 base at J, with 10 bases between the two ends. CDR1 and CDR2 (germline): MGHDK, SYGVNS. This CDR3 spans 13 amino acids. CDR3 loop: CASKGLWNTEAFF. In DNA, the CDR3 is TGTGCCAGCAAAGGGTTATGGAACACTGAAGCTTTCTTT.

The chain is built from TRBV29-1 and TRBJ2-7; D assignment may be TRBD1 or TRBD2 (5 bases each). The germline V gene encodes CDR1 SQVTM and CDR2 ANQGSEA. V was shortened by 1 base and J by 1 base, with 8 bases between the two germline ends. The CDR3 runs 13 residues. The CDR3 DNA reads as TGCAGCGTTGAAGGGGGACGGTCCTACGAGCAGTACTTC. This encodes CSVEGGRSYEQYF.

This chain links TRBV7-9 with TRBJ2-1; 13 bases align to TRBD2. Trimming removed 5 bases from V and 7 bases from J; junction bases left unmatched: 5. The CDR3 extends over 15 amino acids. Germline assignment: CDR1 SEHNR and CDR2 FQNEAQ (reference sequence). The CDR3 here is CASSPGLAGANEQFF. In DNA, the CDR3 is TGTGCCAGCAGCCCAGGACTAGCGGGAGCGAATGAGCAGTTCTTC.

V gene TRBV20-1 combines with J gene TRBJ2-6, with D tentatively TRBD1 (6 bases). Trimming shortened V by 5 bases and J by 0 bases, and 11 bases separated the two germline ends. Germline loops: CDR1 DFQATT, CDR2 SNEGSKA (reference sequence). The CDR3 is 15 amino acids. CDR3 DNA sequence: TGCAGTGCTTACGACAGGAGCTCTGGGGCCAACGTCCTGACTTTC. Translating gives CSAYDRSSGANVLTF.

The V call is TRBV7-9, the J call TRBJ2-5; D call uncertain. With 7 bases removed from V and 5 bases from J, the gap between germline ends came to 8 bases. The germline V gene encodes CDR1 SEHNR and CDR2 FQNEAQ (reference sequence). This CDR3 comprises 11 residues. CDR3: CASTPGETQYF. CDR3 in DNA: TGTGCCAGCACGCCCGGGGAGACCCAGTACTTC.

The gene calls are TRBV20-1 and TRBJ1-5, with 10 nucleotides matching TRBD1. The CDR3 contains 14 residues. V shed 8 bases and J 5 bases; nucleotides not matched to a gene: 9. In germline, CDR1 is DFQATT, CDR2 SNEGSKA (reference sequence). The chain's CDR3 is CSTHSGTGDQPQHF. The DNA of the CDR3 is TGCAGTACACATTCCGGGACAGGGGATCAGCCCCAGCATTTT.

The sample holds a few counts of this clonotype. V and J are TRBV7-2 and TRBJ2-1; the D gene is possibly TRBD1 (6 bases). V was clipped by 3 bases and J by 6 bases, with 9 bases between them. CDR1 SGHTA and CDR2 FQGNSA come from the germline V gene. The CDR3 has 13 amino acids. DNA for the CDR3: TGTGCCAGCAGCTTCGGACAGTCCAATGAGCAGTTCTTC. It translates to CASSFGQSNEQFF.

This clonotype was counted between two and nine times. The chain employs TRBV7-2 and TRBJ2-7; TRBD2 matches 13 bases. CDR1 SGHTA and CDR2 FQGNSA come from the germline V gene. The V and J ends lost 5 bases and 3 bases, in that order; junction bases with no gene match: 10. This CDR3 is built from 17 residues. The CDR3 sequence: CASSPQGRTSGSYEQYF. The CDR3 DNA reads TGTGCCAGCAGCCCTCAAGGTCGGACTAGCGGGAGCTACGAGCAGTACTTC.

This chain links TRBV2 with TRBJ2-7; the D is unclear. CDR1 and CDR2 from the germline V gene are SNHLY and FYNNEI. The CDR3 sequence is 13 residues long. Trimming took off 8 bases at V and 5 bases at J, with 16 bases between the two ends. The CDR3 bases are TGTGCCAGCCAAGTGGACCTGGCCAACGAGCAGTACTTC. The encoded protein is CASQVDLANEQYF.

This clonotype has just a few counts. V and J are TRBV25-1 and TRBJ1-2, with no clear D. The germline gives CDR1 MGHDK, CDR2 SYGVNS. This CDR3 comprises 13 residues. V was cut by 4 bases and J by 4 bases, with 10 bases left in between. The CDR3 sequence: CASSAQDFYGYTF. The CDR3 nucleotides are TGTGCCAGCAGTGCCCAGGATTTCTATGGCTACACCTTC.

The chain links TRBV6-6 to TRBJ2-5; D remains ambiguous. Germline-derived CDR1 and CDR2 are MNHNY and SVGAGI (reference sequence). Trimming removed 5 bases from V and 5 bases from J, with 18 bases in between. The CDR3 totals 15 residues. This CDR3 reads CASSTNLGIRETQYF. CDR3 nucleotide sequence: TGTGCCAGCAGTACAAACCTGGGGATCCGGGAGACCCAGTACTTC.

CDR3 residues: CASSLEGRRGRDGGYTF. Here the CDR3 DNA reads TGCGCCAGCAGCTTGGAAGGGCGGAGGGGGCGTGATGGTGGCTACACCTTC. The chain couples TRBV5-1 to TRBJ1-2, with 7 bases aligning to TRBD1. J lost 7 bases, V lost 0 bases, and 15 bases had no gene match. CDR3 length: 17 amino acids. Per germline, CDR1 SGHRS and CDR2 YFSETQ. Full variable domain (outside the CDR3, taken from reference TRBV5-1 and TRBJ1-2): KAGVTQTPRYLIKTRGQQVTLSCSPISGHRSVSWYQQTPGQGLQFLFEYFSETQRNKGNFPGRFSGRQFSNSRSEMNVSTLELGDSALYLCASSLEGRRGRDGGYTFGSGTRLTVV.

The chain recombines TRBV29-1 with TRBJ2-3, with D possibly being TRBD1 (5 bases). The CDR3 contains 13 residues. Germline assignment: CDR1 SQVTM and CDR2 ANQGSEA. V lost 7 bases and J lost 6, with 17 bases in between. Here the CDR3 DNA reads TGCAGCGGAAGGGGTCCTGCACTTGATACGCAGTATTTT. Amino acids: CSGRGPALDTQYF.

This clonotype was counted between two and nine times. The chain combines TRBV29-1 with TRBJ2-1; TRBD1 aligns across 8 bases. J lost 7 bases, V lost 7 bases, and 3 bases had no gene match. This CDR3 is 11 amino acids long. Germline CDR1 is SQVTM and CDR2 is ANQGSEA. The CDR3 bases are TGCAGCGCTGGACAGGGTAATGAGCAGTTCTTC. Translated, it gives CSAGQGNEQFF.

The V gene is TRBV25-1, the J gene TRBJ2-1; weak D call: TRBD2 (6 bases). The V gene's germline CDR1 is MGHDK and CDR2 SYGVNS. This CDR3 has 13 residues. Trimming shortened V by 4 bases and J by 12 bases, and 16 bases separated the two germline ends. CDR3 in DNA: TGTGCCAGCAGTGTCGGGGGTCTCAAAATGCAGTTCTTC. This gives the protein CASSVGGLKMQFF.

The chain links TRBV5-1 to TRBJ1-2, with unresolved D. The V end lost 0 bases, the J end lost 5 bases, and 11 bases lay between the germline ends. Per the germline V gene, CDR1 is SGHRS and CDR2 is YFSETQ. CDR3 length: 14 residues. CDR3 DNA: TGCGCCAGCAGCTTGGGGCCTACTTTTTATGGCTACACCTTC. This encodes CASSLGPTFYGYTF.